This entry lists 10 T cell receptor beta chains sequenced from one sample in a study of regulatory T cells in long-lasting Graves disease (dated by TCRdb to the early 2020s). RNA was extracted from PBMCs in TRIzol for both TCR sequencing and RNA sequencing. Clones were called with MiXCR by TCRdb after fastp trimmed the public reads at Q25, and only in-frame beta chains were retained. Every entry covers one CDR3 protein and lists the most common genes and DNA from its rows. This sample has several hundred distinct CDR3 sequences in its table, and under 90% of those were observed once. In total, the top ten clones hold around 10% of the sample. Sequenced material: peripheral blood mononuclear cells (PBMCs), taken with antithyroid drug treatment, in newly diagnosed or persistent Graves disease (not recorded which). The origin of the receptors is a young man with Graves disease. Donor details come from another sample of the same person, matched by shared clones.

The CDR3 DNA reads TGTGCCAGCAGCCCAGCTGTCTCCCAAGCCGGCGAGCAGTACTTC. Residues: CASSPAVSQAGEQYF. The V call is TRBV11-2, the J call TRBJ2-7; D gene uncertain. Germline assignment: CDR1 SGHAT and CDR2 FQNNGV. V was pared by 5 bases and J by 6 bases, with 20 bases between. The CDR3 extends over 15 amino acids.

Here the CDR3 reads CAISGTSGEYNEQFF. The CDR3 DNA reads TGTGCCATCAGCGGGACTAGCGGAGAGTACAATGAGCAGTTCTTC. This sequence joins TRBV10-3 and TRBJ2-1, with TRBD2 matching over 11 bases. The germline CDR1 and CDR2 sequences are ENHRY and SYGVKD. V lost 6 bases and J lost 4; bases outside the gene matches: 5. This CDR3 region has 15 residues.

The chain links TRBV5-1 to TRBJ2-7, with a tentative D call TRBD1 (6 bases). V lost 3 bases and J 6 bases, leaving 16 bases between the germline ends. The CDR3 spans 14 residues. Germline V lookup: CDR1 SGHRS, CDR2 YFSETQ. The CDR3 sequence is CASSSQGTVSEQYF. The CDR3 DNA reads TGCGCCAGCAGCTCACAGGGAACAGTAAGCGAGCAGTACTTC.

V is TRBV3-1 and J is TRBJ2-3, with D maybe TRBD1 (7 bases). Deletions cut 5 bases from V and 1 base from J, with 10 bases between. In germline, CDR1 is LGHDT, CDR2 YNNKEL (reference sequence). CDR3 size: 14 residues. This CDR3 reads CASSGGTGTDTQYF. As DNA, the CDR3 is TGTGCCAGCAGCGGCGGGACAGGCACAGATACGCAGTATTTT.

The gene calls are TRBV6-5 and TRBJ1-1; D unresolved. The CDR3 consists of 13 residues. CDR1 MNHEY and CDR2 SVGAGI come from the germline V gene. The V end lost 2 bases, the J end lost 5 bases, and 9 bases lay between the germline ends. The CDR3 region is CASSYGGMTEAFF. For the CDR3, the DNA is TGTGCCAGCAGTTACGGAGGGATGACTGAAGCTTTCTTT.

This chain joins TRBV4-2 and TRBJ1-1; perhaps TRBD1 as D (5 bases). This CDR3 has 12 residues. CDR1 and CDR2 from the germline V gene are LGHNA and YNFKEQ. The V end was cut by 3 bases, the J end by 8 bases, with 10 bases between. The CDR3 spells CASSHQTGEAFF. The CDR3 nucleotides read TGTGCCAGCAGCCACCAAACAGGAGAAGCTTTCTTT.

CDR3 coding DNA: TGTGCCAGCAGCCAGGGACAGGGAGCTTCACCCCTCCACTTT. It encodes CASSQGQGASPLHF. V and J are TRBV12-3 or TRBV12-4 and TRBJ1-6; 9 nucleotides agree with TRBD1. J gave up 9 bases and V 6 bases, and 6 bases lay outside the gene matches. The CDR3 loop spans 14 amino acids.

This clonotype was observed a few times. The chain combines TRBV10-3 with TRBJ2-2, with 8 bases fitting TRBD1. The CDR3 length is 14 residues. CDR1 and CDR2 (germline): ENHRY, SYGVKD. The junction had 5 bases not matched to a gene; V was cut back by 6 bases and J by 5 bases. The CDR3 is CAISGQGETGELFF. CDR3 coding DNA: TGTGCCATCAGCGGACAGGGCGAAACCGGGGAGCTGTTTTTT.

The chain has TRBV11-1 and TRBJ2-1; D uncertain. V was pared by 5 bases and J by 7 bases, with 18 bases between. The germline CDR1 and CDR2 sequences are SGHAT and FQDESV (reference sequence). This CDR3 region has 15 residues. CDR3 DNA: TGTGCCAGCAGCCGCGCCGTTTCGATGGGAAATGAGCAGTTCTTC. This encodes CASSRAVSMGNEQFF.

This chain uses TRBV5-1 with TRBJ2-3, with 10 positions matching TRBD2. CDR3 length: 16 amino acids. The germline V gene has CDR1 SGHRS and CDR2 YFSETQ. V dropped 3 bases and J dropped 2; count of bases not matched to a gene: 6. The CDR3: CASSSRTSGFTDTQYF. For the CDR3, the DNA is TGCGCCAGCAGCTCTCGGACTAGCGGATTCACAGATACGCAGTATTTT.